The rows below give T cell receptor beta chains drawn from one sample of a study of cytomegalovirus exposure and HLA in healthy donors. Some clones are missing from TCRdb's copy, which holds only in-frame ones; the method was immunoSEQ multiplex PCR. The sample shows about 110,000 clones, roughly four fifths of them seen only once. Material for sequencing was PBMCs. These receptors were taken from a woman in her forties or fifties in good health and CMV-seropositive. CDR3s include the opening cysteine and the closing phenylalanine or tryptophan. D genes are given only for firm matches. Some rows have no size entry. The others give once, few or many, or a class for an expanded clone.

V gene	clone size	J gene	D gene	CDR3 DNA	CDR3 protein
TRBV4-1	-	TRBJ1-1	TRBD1	TGCGCCAGCAGCCAATTGGGTGGAACAGGGGGAACCAACACTGAAGCTTTCTTT	CASSQLGGTGGTNTEAFF
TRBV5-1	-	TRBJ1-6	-	TGCGCCAGCAGCCCCACTGAGGGAGGATCCTATAATTCACCCCTCCACTTT	CASSPTEGGSYNSPLHF
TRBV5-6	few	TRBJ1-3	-	TGTGCCAGCAGCCCCCCGGGGGGAACGACCTCTGGAAACACCATATATTTT	CASSPPGGTTSGNTIYF
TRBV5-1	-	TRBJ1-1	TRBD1	TGCGCCAGCAGCCCTGGGACAGGGGTTGCGCACACTGAAGCTTTCTTT	CASSPGTGVAHTEAFF
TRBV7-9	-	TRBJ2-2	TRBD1	TGTGCCAGCAGCCGAACGGACAGGGGTAACACCGGGGAGCTGTTTTTT	CASSRTDRGNTGELFF
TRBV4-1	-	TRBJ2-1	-	TGCGCCAGCAGCCAAATGTTAGCAGGGGCGAGTGAGCAGTTCTTC	CASSQMLAGASEQFF
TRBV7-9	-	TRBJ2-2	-	TGTTCCAGCATCAGGACTGCAGTACTCACCGGGGAGCTGTTTTTT	CSSIRTAVLTGELFF
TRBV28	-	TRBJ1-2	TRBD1	TGTGCCAGCAGTTTTGGGACAGGGGACTATGGCTACACCTTC	CASSFGTGDYGYTF
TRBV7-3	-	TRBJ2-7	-	TGTGCCAGCAGCTTGACGGGACACCACTACGAGCAGTACTTC	CASSLTGHHYEQYF
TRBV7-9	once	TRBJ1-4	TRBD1	TGTGCCAGCGGCTTAGCAGGGGGTCGGGAAAAACTGTTTTTT	CASGLAGGREKLFF
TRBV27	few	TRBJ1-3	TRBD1	TGTGCCAGCAGTTGGTCCGGGACAGGGGGAAACACCATATATTTT	CASSWSGTGGNTIYF
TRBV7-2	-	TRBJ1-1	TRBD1	TGTGCCAGCAGCAAACGGACAGGGTGGGACGCTGAAGCTTTCTTT	CASSKRTGWDAEAFF
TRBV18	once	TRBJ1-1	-	TGTGCCAGCTCACCGGAGATGAACACTGAAGCTTTCTTT	CASSPEMNTEAFF
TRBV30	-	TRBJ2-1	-	TGTGCCTGGACCATACCCGGGGGTCGACGCTACAATGAGCAGTTCTTC	CAWTIPGGRRYNEQFF
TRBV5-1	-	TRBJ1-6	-	TGCGCCAGCAGCACCCGGACAGCGAGCTCCTATAATTCACCCCTCCACTTT	CASSTRTASSYNSPLHF
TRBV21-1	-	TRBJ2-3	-	TGTGCCAGCAGCAAAGAGACTAGTTCGGCAGATACGCAGTATTTT	CASSKETSSADTQYF
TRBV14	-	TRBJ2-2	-	TGTGCCAGCAGCCAGGCTGTGTCGGGGTTGGGAACCGGGGAGCTGTTTTTT	CASSQAVSGLGTGELFF
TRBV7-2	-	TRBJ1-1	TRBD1	TGTGCCAGCAGCTCCCGGGACAGGAACACTGAAGCTTTCTTT	CASSSRDRNTEAFF
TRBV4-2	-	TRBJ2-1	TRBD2	TGTGCCAGCAGAGTAGCGGGGGGCGGGGGAAATGAGCAGTTCTTC	CASRVAGGGGNEQFF
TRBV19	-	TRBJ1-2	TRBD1	TGTGCCAGTATGGACCAGGGGGACTATGGCTACACCTTC	CASMDQGDYGYTF
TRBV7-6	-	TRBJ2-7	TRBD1	TGTGCCAGCAGCTTAAGCCGGGACAGGGCCCACGAGCAGTACTTC	CASSLSRDRAHEQYF
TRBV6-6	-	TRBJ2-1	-	TGTGCCTCCCACAGGGCAGGGGTTTACAATGAGCAGTTCTTC	CASHRAGVYNEQFF
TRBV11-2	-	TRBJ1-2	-	TGTGCCAGCAGCTTAGGAAGGGGTAACTATGGCTACACCTTC	CASSLGRGNYGYTF
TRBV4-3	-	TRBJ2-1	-	TGCGCCAGCAGCCAAGGGGGAGCCTATGAGCAGCTCTTC	CASSQGGAYEQLF
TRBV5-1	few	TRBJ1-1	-	TGCGCCAGCAGCCCGACCGGGATCAACACTGAAGCTTTCTTT	CASSPTGINTEAFF
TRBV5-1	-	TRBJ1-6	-	TGCGCCAGCAGCTTGGGGGAGCTGAATTCACCCCTCCACTTT	CASSLGELNSPLHF
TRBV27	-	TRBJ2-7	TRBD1	TGTGCCAGCAGTTTCCAGCTCGGGACAGGGGAGGACTACGAGCAGTACTTC	CASSFQLGTGEDYEQYF
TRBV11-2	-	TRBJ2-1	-	TGTGCCAGCAGCTTAGTACTAGATTTTAGCTCCTACAATGAGCAGTTCTTC	CASSLVLDFSSYNEQFF
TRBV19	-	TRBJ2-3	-	TGTGCCAGTAGTATCGGGGGAGCAGATACGCAGTATTTT	CASSIGGADTQYF
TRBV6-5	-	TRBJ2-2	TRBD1	TGTGCCAGCACCGGACAGGGCACCGGGGAGCTGTTTTTT	CASTGQGTGELFF
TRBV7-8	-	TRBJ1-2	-	TGTGCCAGCAGCTTAGCGCCACAGGCGATAGGGTATGGCTACACCTTC	CASSLAPQAIGYGYTF
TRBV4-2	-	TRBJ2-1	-	TGTGCCAGCACGCAAAGGGCAGGGAAATGGAATGAGCAGTTCTTC	CASTQRAGKWNEQFF
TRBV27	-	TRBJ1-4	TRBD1	TGTGCCAGCAGTTGGCAGGGGGCGGGTGAAAAACTGTTTTTT	CASSWQGAGEKLFF
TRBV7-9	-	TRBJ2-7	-	TGTGCCAGCAGCCCTGGGGGGGGGCCCCACGAGCAGTACTTC	CASSPGGGPHEQYF
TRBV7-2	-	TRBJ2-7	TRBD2	TGTGCCAGCAGCCCCGGAGCGGGGGGGCCCTTATCCTACGAGCAGTACTTC	CASSPGAGGPLSYEQYF
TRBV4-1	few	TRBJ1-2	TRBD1	TGCGCCAGCAGCCCGGCGGGACAGGGGGTAGTCTATGGCTACACCTTC	CASSPAGQGVVYGYTF
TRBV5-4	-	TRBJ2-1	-	TGTGCCAGCAGCTCTATCCAGGGGCAGAGATACAATGAGCAGTTCTTC	CASSSIQGQRYNEQFF
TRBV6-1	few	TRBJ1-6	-	TGTGCCAGCAGTCCCATCACAGATTCACCCCTCCACTTT	CASSPITDSPLHF
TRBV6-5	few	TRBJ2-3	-	TGTGCCAGCAGTCCCACAGGGAAATCCACAGATACGCAGTATTTT	CASSPTGKSTDTQYF
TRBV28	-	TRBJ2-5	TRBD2	TGTGCCAGCAGCCTACCCGGTAATAGCGGGGCCAATCAAGAGACCCAGTACTTC	CASSLPGNSGANQETQYF
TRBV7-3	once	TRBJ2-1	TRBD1	TGTGCCAGCAGCCCCTCGGGACAGAGTTACAATGAGCAGTTCTTC	CASSPSGQSYNEQFF
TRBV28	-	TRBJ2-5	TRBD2	TGTGCCAGCATCAGCCATAGCGGGGGGGGAGGGACCCAGTACTTC	CASISHSGGGGTQYF
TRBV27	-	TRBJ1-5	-	TGTGCCAGCAGTTTATCTATGGGGCAGATCCTTGGGCCCCAGCATTTT	CASSLSMGQILGPQHF
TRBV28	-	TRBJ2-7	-	TGTGCCAGCAGTTCCCCTCGCAGGGGACCGAACGAGCAGTACTTC	CASSSPRRGPNEQYF
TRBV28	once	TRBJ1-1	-	TGTGCCAGCAGAGTAATAAAGCTGCGAGGGACTGAAGCTTTCTTT	CASRVIKLRGTEAFF
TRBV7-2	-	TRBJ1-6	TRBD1	TGTGCCAGCAGCTCTGGACAGGGGAGGAGATCCCCCCTCCACTTT	CASSSGQGRRSPLHF
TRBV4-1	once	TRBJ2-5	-	TGCGCCAGCAGCCAAGAGGAAGCGGTTTTAGAGACCCAGTACTTC	CASSQEEAVLETQYF
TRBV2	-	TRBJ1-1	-	TGTGCCAGCAGTGTCTTCAGGGTGAACACTGAAGCTTTCTTT	CASSVFRVNTEAFF
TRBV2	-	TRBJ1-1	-	TGTGCCAGCATTTCAGAACTTTCCCCGGGCACTGAAGCTTTCTTT	CASISELSPGTEAFF
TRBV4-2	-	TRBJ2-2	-	TGTGCCAGCAGCCCCAGGCGGGTTCCCGGGGAGCTGTTTTTT	CASSPRRVPGELFF